This paragraph reports one T cell receptor beta chain. Its antigen is undetermined. This sample is part of a study of cytomegalovirus exposure and HLA in healthy donors. Study-level results: A later analysis linked more than 15,000 TCR beta sequences to HLA alleles at 0.05 false discovery rate. Accurate predictions that matched the HLA-A and HLA-B alleles of most subjects were reportedly made from TCR beta sequences. An analysis was carried out later, and it reportedly showed fewer N-insertions in an Asian-associated ancestry cluster than the approximately 610-donor mean.

A multiplex PCR was run with 60 Vbeta primers and 13 Jbeta primers. The data were produced by immunoSEQ multiplex PCR, yet TCRdb's version contains in-frame clones alone and is incomplete. The table records around 100,000 clones, about 68% of them present only once. Unrecorded immune exposures were likely, despite nominal health at sampling. V dropped 2 bases and J dropped 1; count of bases not matched to a gene: 11. Germline V gene sequence: CDR1 SGHRS, CDR2 YFSETQ. The CDR3 length is 17 residues. The material sequenced was PBMCs. This TCR was recovered from a woman aged 35 to 49 in good health and CMV-seropositive. The chain recombines TRBV5-1 with TRBJ2-5; 7 positions agree with TRBD2. The CDR3 region has the DNA TGCGCCAGCAGCTTCGAGGCATGGCGGGAGAGCCAAGAGACCCAGTACTTC. This sequence encodes CASSFEAWRESQETQYF.